The 7 T cell receptor beta chains below come from one sample, sequenced in a study of T cells in Graves' hyperthyroidism and ophthalmopathy. Template material for amplifying TCR beta CDR3 regions consisted of RNA transcripts. First-round RT-PCR targeting the TCR CDR3 was performed with the HTBI primer set. Each CDR3 protein gets one entry after TCRdb re-called the multiplex PCR reads with MiXCR. Altogether roughly 700,000 distinct CDR3 sequences are present, approximately 14% being singletons, with the ten largest covering about 10%. The material sequenced was blood. The receptors were sampled from a woman in her late teens or twenties with Graves' hyperthyroidism.

Ten or more counts support this clonotype. The V call is TRBV20-1, the J call TRBJ1-2, with D unclear. Trimming left V 0 bases short and J 8 bases short, with 13 bases between. This CDR3 has 13 amino acids. Germline values: CDR1 DFQATT, CDR2 SNEGSKA (reference sequence). The CDR3 is CSARDGWRNGYTF. CDR3 DNA sequence: TGCAGTGCTAGAGATGGGTGGAGGAACGGCTACACCTTC.

This clonotype was seen more than once but under ten times. J is TRBJ1-1 and V is TRBV6-5; no definite D call. V was trimmed by 2 bases and J by 4 bases, leaving 23 bases between them. CDR1 and CDR2 (germline): MNHEY, SVGAGI. This CDR3 has 18 residues. The DNA of the CDR3 is TGTGCCAGCAGTTACGTCATATTTACGGGTGGCCGAGGCACTGAAGCTTTCTTT. Encoded protein: CASSYVIFTGGRGTEAFF.

Ten or more counts support this clonotype. The chain employs TRBV11-2 and TRBJ2-7; TRBD1 might be the D (5 bases). V lost 1 base, J lost 6 bases, and 16 bases lay in between. Germline-derived CDR1 and CDR2 are SGHAT and FQNNGV. CDR3 length equals 15 residues. CDR3 residues: CASSLAPIGVGEQYF. The CDR3 DNA reads as TGTGCCAGCAGCTTAGCCCCCATAGGGGTGGGCGAGCAGTACTTC.

The V gene is TRBV29-1, the J gene TRBJ2-7; D is ambiguous. The germline V gene encodes CDR1 SQVTM and CDR2 ANQGSEA. The V gene lost 3 bases and the J gene lost 7 bases, with 16 bases spanning the gap. The CDR3 has 13 residues. The DNA of the CDR3 is TGCAGCGTTGATGGACGGCGGTCCGGGGAGCAGTACTTC. It encodes CSVDGRRSGEQYF.

This clonotype was seen repeatedly, ten times or more. The chain combines TRBV18 with TRBJ1-6, with unresolved D. The CDR3 spans 11 residues. V lost 3 bases and J lost 13, with 7 bases in between. The germline CDR1 and CDR2 sequences are KGHSH and LQKENI. CDR3 sequence: CASSPDGPLHF. CDR3 DNA sequence: TGTGCCAGCTCACCGGACGGTCCCCTCCACTTT.

There are many counts of this clonotype. This sequence joins TRBV3-1 and TRBJ1-2; 7 nucleotides agree with TRBD1. Germline CDR1 LGHDT, CDR2 YNNKEL (reference sequence). This CDR3 has 15 residues. The junction had 6 bases not matched to a gene; V was cut back by 1 base and J by 4 bases. The CDR3 protein is CASSQGGQSSYGYTF. The CDR3 DNA reads TGTGCCAGCAGCCAAGGGGGACAGTCTAGCTATGGCTACACCTTC.

This chain uses TRBV7-9 with TRBJ2-7; D is possibly TRBD1 (5 bases). Germline assignment: CDR1 SEHNR and CDR2 FQNEAQ (reference sequence). Trimming took 5 bases from V and 5 from J, leaving 13 bases between them. CDR3 length: 13 amino acids. The CDR3 protein is CASSQYWGHEQYF. CDR3 DNA: TGTGCCAGCAGCCAATATTGGGGCCACGAGCAGTACTTC. Complete variable domain (other parts from reference TRBV7-9 and TRBJ2-7): DTGVSQNPRHKITKRGQNVTFRCDPISEHNRLYWYRQTLGQGPEFLTYFQNEAQLEKSRLLSDRFSAERPKGSFSTLEIQRTEQGDSAMYLCASSQYWGHEQYFGPGTRLTVT.